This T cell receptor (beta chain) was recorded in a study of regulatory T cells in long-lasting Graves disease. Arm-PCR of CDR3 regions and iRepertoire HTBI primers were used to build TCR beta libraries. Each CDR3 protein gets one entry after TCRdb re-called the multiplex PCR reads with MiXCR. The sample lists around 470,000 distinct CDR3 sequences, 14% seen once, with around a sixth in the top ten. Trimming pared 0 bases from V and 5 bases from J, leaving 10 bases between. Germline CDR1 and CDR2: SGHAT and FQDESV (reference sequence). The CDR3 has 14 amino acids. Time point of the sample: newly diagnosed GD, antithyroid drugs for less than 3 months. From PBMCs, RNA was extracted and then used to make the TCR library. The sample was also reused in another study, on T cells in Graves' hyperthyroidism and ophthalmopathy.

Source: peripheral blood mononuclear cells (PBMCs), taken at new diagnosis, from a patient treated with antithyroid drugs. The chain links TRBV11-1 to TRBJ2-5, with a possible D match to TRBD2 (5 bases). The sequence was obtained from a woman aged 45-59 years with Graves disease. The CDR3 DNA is TGTGCCAGCAGCTTAGCGGGAGTCATGGAGACCCAGTACTTC. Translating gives CASSLAGVMETQYF.